This T cell receptor (beta chain) was identified in a study of blood T cell repertoires in COVID-19. Study summary: Samples taken during acute and convalescent COVID-19 were collected in the United States, Italy and Spain. The analysed material was cDNA or gDNA that came from T cells, B-cell-depleted T cells, or PBMCs.

The method was immunoSEQ multiplex PCR; TCRdb's version includes in-frame clones alone and lacks a portion of them. This sample has over 90,000 clones, with around 90% found just once. During active infection, Seattle patients enrolled and were then monitored through disease. Germline lookup yields CDR1 SGHRS and CDR2 YFSETQ. The CDR3 sequence is 13 residues long. Trimming took off 1 base at V and 8 bases at J, with 12 bases between the two ends. This receptor was obtained from a woman aged 45-65 years with COVID-19, enrolled during active disease. V and J are TRBV5-1 and TRBJ1-2; D is perhaps TRBD1 (5 bases). Sequenced material: peripheral blood. CDR3 in DNA: TGCGCCAGCAGCTTGTTGTCAGGGCACGGCTACACCTTC. Translating gives CASSLLSGHGYTF.